Listed below are T cell receptor beta chains from one sample, sequenced in a study of blood T cell repertoires in COVID-19. Assay used: immunoSEQ multiplex PCR; TCRdb lists only in-frame clones, some missing. The data hold around 310,000 clones, with 90% observed a single time. Sequenced input: peripheral blood. Every receptor here comes from a middle-aged woman with COVID-19, enrolled during active disease. The CDR3 runs from the conserved cysteine through the conserved F or W. The order of the fields is J gene, V gene, clone size, D gene, CDR3 DNA, CDR3 protein. D genes are given only for firm matches. Clone size is not always given. Where it is, it says once, few, many or a class for expanded clones.

>TRBJ2-1|TRBV5-1|.|TRBD2
TGCGCCCGCAGCTTCGGGGGGGGGCGGCCCTCCTACAATGAGCAGTTCTTC
CARSFGGGRPSYNEQFF
>TRBJ2-7|TRBV3-1/TRBV3-2|.|TRBD1
TGTGCCAGCAGCCAAGAGGAGAGGACAGGGGGCAGAGAGCAGTACTTC
CASSQEERTGGREQYF
>TRBJ2-3|TRBV28|once|.
TGTGCCACCCACTCGCCAGGCGATACGCAGTATTTT
CATHSPGDTQYF
>TRBJ1-4|TRBV27|once|.
TGTGCCAGCAGTAAACAGGGAACTAATGAAAAACTGTTTTTT
CASSKQGTNEKLFF
>TRBJ1-5|TRBV6-5|.|.
TGTGCCAGCACCATATTGAAGGGAGGAAATCAGCCCCAGCATTTT
CASTILKGGNQPQHF
>TRBJ1-2|TRBV7-3|once|TRBD1
TGTGCCAGCAGCCAGACAGGGGGGAACTATGGCTACACCTTC
CASSQTGGNYGYTF
>TRBJ1-2|TRBV6-5|.|.
TGTGCCAGCAGTTACCGGGGGGCGTTGGGCTACACCTTC
CASSYRGALGYTF
>TRBJ2-3|TRBV20-1|.|.
TGCAGTGCTCTTCACCAGGAAACGCAGTATTTT
CSALHQETQYF
>TRBJ1-2|TRBV4-1|.|.
TGCGCCAGCAGCCAAGTAACGGCGGCCAACTATGGCTACACCTTC
CASSQVTAANYGYTF
>TRBJ1-2|TRBV19|.|.
TGTGCCAGTAGTATACGGTGGCAGGGGAGTTACAACTATGGCTACACCTTC
CASSIRWQGSYNYGYTF
>TRBJ2-1|TRBV9|.|TRBD1
TGTGCCAGCAGCGGATCGACAGGGCCCAATGAGCAGTTCTTC
CASSGSTGPNEQFF
>TRBJ2-7|TRBV27|.|.
TGTGCCAGCAGTTCCCACGGGGAGCAGTACTTC
CASSSHGEQYF
>TRBJ2-5|TRBV29-1|few|TRBD2
TGCAGCGGGGAGGGCTTCCAAGAGACCCAGTACTTC
CSGEGFQETQYF
>TRBJ1-1|TRBV5-1|few|.
TGCGCCAGCAGCTTGAATTTTCGCTCTATAGGGGCTGAAGCTTTCTTT
CASSLNFRSIGAEAFF
>TRBJ2-7|TRBV7-9|.|.
TGTGCCAGCAGCTTAAATAGTTACGAGCAGTACTTC
CASSLNSYEQYF
>TRBJ1-4|TRBV11-2|.|.
TGTGCCAGCAGCTTGGGCAGTCTTAACGAAAAACTGTTTTTT
CASSLGSLNEKLFF
>TRBJ2-3|TRBV2|.|TRBD1
TGTGCCAGCAATCGACCCACCGGAGTAGGACAGGGGCAAATAAGGAGAGATACGCAGTATTTT
CASNRPTGVGQGQIRRDTQYF
>TRBJ2-7|TRBV3-1/TRBV3-2|.|TRBD2
TGTGCCAGCAGCCCTGGACTAGCGGGTCACGACGAGCAGTACTTC
CASSPGLAGHDEQYF
>TRBJ2-2|TRBV7-6|.|TRBD1
TGTGCCAGCAGCTTAGCACCCGGGACAGGGGTAAACACCGGGGAGCTGTTTTTT
CASSLAPGTGVNTGELFF
>TRBJ1-1|TRBV19|once|.
TGTGCCAGTAGTCGACCCCGGGAGAGTGAATACTGGGGGATGAACACTGAAGCTTTCTTT
CASSRPRESEYWGMNTEAFF
>TRBJ2-7|TRBV3-1/TRBV3-2|.|TRBD1
TGTGCCAGCCGGGGACAGGGAATCTACGAGCAGTACTTC
CASRGQGIYEQYF
>TRBJ2-7|TRBV9|.|TRBD2
TGTGCCAGCAGCGTAGGAGGACTAGCGAGAGTCTACGAGCAGTACTTC
CASSVGGLARVYEQYF
>TRBJ1-5|TRBV30|.|.
TGTGCCTGGAGTGTACAGGGCAGTAGCAATCAGCCCCAGCATTTT
CAWSVQGSSNQPQHF
>TRBJ2-7|TRBV2|.|.
TGTGCCAGCTCGACAGGCCCTCTCTACGAGCAGTACTTC
CASSTGPLYEQYF
>TRBJ1-5|TRBV10-3|.|TRBD1
TGTGCCATCAGGGGGGACAGGGCGAGCAATCAGCCCCAGCATTTT
CAIRGDRASNQPQHF
>TRBJ2-7|TRBV29-1|.|TRBD2
TGCAGCGTTGCAGGTGGGGCTAGCGGGGCGAGCTCCTACGAGCAGTACTTC
CSVAGGASGASSYEQYF
>TRBJ1-4|TRBV12-5|once|TRBD1
TGTGCTAGTGGTCCTACTAACCGACAGGGTTCCGCAACTAATGAAAAACTGTTTTTT
CASGPTNRQGSATNEKLFF
>TRBJ1-4|TRBV7-2|.|TRBD1
TGTGCCAGCAGCTCGAGACAGGGTGGCTCTGAAAAACTGTTTTTT
CASSSRQGGSEKLFF
>TRBJ2-7|TRBV27|.|.
TGTGCCAGCAGTCACGGGACTTTTCCACTGACGCGGGAGCAGTACTTC
CASSHGTFPLTREQYF
>TRBJ1-1|TRBV3-1/TRBV3-2|once|.
TGTGCCAGCAGCTACAGACGGAACACTGAAGCTTTCTTT
CASSYRRNTEAFF
>TRBJ1-4|TRBV30|.|.
TGTGCCTGGGGGCCGAATGAAAAACTGTTTTTT
CAWGPNEKLFF
>TRBJ2-7|TRBV19|few|.
TGTGCCAGTAGAGAGGGGCCTAGCGCTAGCTACGAGCAGTACTTC
CASREGPSASYEQYF
>TRBJ2-7|TRBV7-2|.|TRBD2
TGTGCCAGCAGCCAAACGCTCCCGGGACTAGGTTCCTACGAGCAGTACTTC
CASSQTLPGLGSYEQYF
>TRBJ1-4|TRBV27|.|.
TGTGCCAGCAGTTTACATCGGTCTAGCGATGAAAAACTGTTTTTT
CASSLHRSSDEKLFF
>TRBJ2-1|TRBV4-2|.|.
TGTGCCAGCAGCCCTAGTATGGACAGTATGTCCTACAATGAGCAGTTCTTC
CASSPSMDSMSYNEQFF
>TRBJ1-1|TRBV5-1|.|TRBD1
TGCGCCAGCAGCTTGACAGGGGCGTACACTGAAGCTTTCTTT
CASSLTGAYTEAFF
>TRBJ2-5|TRBV30|.|.
TGTGCCTGGAGTCAGGACCAAGAGACCCAGTACTTC
CAWSQDQETQYF
>TRBJ1-5|TRBV11-2|.|.
TGTGCCAGCAGCCCTGGGCCCAATCAGCCCCAGCATTTT
CASSPGPNQPQHF
>TRBJ1-1|TRBV28|.|TRBD1
TGTGCCAGCAGTTTTGGGGGACAGGGCCCATTGAACACTGAAGCTTTCTTT
CASSFGGQGPLNTEAFF
>TRBJ1-2|TRBV5-1|.|TRBD1
TGCGCCAGCAGCTGGGGACAGGCCCATAACTATGGCTACACCTTC
CASSWGQAHNYGYTF
>TRBJ1-2|TRBV28|.|TRBD1
TGTGCCAGCAGTGAAGACAGGGCCCGTGGCTACACCTTC
CASSEDRARGYTF
>TRBJ1-2|TRBV6-5|.|.
TGTGCCAGCAGTTACGCCCCCGCAGGGAACTATGGCTACACCTTC
CASSYAPAGNYGYTF
>TRBJ2-7|TRBV4-1|.|TRBD1
TGCGCCAGCAGTCTAGCCGGGACAGGGACCTGGGTGCAGTACTTC
CASSLAGTGTWVQYF
>TRBJ2-7|TRBV5-1|.|TRBD1
TGCGCCAGCAGCTTCCGGGGACAGGGGAGAGAGCAGTACTTC
CASSFRGQGREQYF
>TRBJ1-1|TRBV11-2|.|TRBD1
TGTGCCAGCAGCCCGCAGGGGGCCCTGAACACTGAAGCTTTCTTT
CASSPQGALNTEAFF
>TRBJ1-5|TRBV5-5|.|TRBD1
TGTGCCAGCAGCAATCCCGGGACAGGGGGCGCGGGCAATCAGCCCCAGCATTTT
CASSNPGTGGAGNQPQHF
>TRBJ1-4|TRBV19|.|.
TGTGCCAGTAGTATAGATGGCAGGGCGGAAGAAAAACTGTTTTTT
CASSIDGRAEEKLFF
>TRBJ1-5|TRBV19|.|.
TGTGCCAGTCACCTGCAGGGCCTAGGGCAGCCCCAGCATTTT
CASHLQGLGQPQHF
>TRBJ2-3|TRBV27|.|TRBD2
TGTGCCAGCAGTTTAGGACTAGGGACAGATACGCAGTATTTT
CASSLGLGTDTQYF
>TRBJ1-2|TRBV6-2/TRBV6-3|.|.
TGTGCCAGCAGCGTCCAGGGCGATGGGTATGGCTACACCTTC
CASSVQGDGYGYTF